This TCR beta chain is from a study of blood T cell repertoires in COVID-19 (dated by TCRdb to about 2020). The study in broad terms: Samples from collaborators originated in the United States, Italy and Spain and spanned both the acute and convalescent phases of COVID-19. The prospective study material was composed of cDNA or gDNA derived from T cells, B-cell-depleted T cells, or PBMCs. Deeply sampled blood TCRbeta repertoires from subjects exposed to, actively infected with, or recovered from COVID-19 were included in the dataset. The repertoires were made available in a free public database intended to serve as a resource for research on the immune response to SARS-CoV-2. The samples were drawn from two sources: the first 160 participants of the ongoing ImmuneRACE study, and about 1,300 subjects contributed by 6 global collaborators. Sample metadata almost always included a de-identified subject ID, COVID-19 status, age in years and sex. HLA class I and class II types, where available, came from metadata supplied by the sample provider rather than from assay-based typing. Beyond this particular receptor, the publication reports: The quantity of clinical and demographic metadata differed by source and by participant and was supplied without curation.

About this clone itself: Which antigen it targets is not known. Qualities for individual bases were not recorded, and no much larger clone is one base off.

The immunoSEQ Assay, a bias-controlled multiplex PCR, was used to amplify TCRbeta CDR3 regions from genomic DNA. Per the source publication's procedure: The number of nucleated cells in each sample was estimated by amplification of reference gene primers within the assay. To quantify the absolute abundance of each unique TCRbeta CDR3 rearrangement, sequence reads were collapsed and filtered. For each sample, productive Simpson clonality was calculated as the square root of Simpson's diversity index over productive rearrangements. Sourced from immuneACCESS, this table was stored by TCRdb with only in-frame sequences that have V and J called. A share of the clones is absent; for the studies checked, an unresolved V gene accounts for under half, and the remainder has no known explanation. That table gives V, J and clone size, and the DNA gave D and trimming. Here the sample has almost 200,000 clones; around 89% occur a single time. The ten largest clonotypes hold 7.5% to 10% of the sample.

V sheds 0 bases and J sheds 2 bases, leaving 8 bases between their ends. Per the germline V gene, MRHNA is the CDR1 and SNTAGT is the CDR2. The CDR3 holds 15 amino acids from the cysteine to the phenylalanine. CDR3 DNA is the only sequence kept; it has 45 bases, read in frame from the first base. Participants in the prospective study were enrolled through a virtual design, were aged roughly 18 to 100 years, and lived in 24 United States geographic areas. Cohort assignment in the prospective study relied on participant-reported clinical history from a screening survey and a study questionnaire. For ImmuneRACE Cohort 3, a participant was defined as recovered based on two consecutive negative NP/OP PCR tests, clearance by a healthcare professional, or resolution of symptoms. In the prospective study, mobile phlebotomists collected whole blood, serum and a nasopharyngeal or oropharyngeal swab from each participant. Over a roughly 2-month period, participants in the prospective study had the option of providing additional blood draws and questionnaires. Prospective study blood samples were shipped either frozen or at room temperature before DNA extraction.

The sample taken for sequencing was PBMCs or T cells enriched from blood (not recorded which). This clonotype originated in a woman younger than 30 who had recovered from COVID-19. The chain is made from TRBV6-4 and TRBJ2-1; tentative D gene TRBD2, with 5 bases matching. The CDR3 reads CASSDSSGTYNEQFF. The DNA sequence is as follows: TGTGCCAGCAGTGACTCTTCGGGGACCTACAATGAGCAGTTCTTC.